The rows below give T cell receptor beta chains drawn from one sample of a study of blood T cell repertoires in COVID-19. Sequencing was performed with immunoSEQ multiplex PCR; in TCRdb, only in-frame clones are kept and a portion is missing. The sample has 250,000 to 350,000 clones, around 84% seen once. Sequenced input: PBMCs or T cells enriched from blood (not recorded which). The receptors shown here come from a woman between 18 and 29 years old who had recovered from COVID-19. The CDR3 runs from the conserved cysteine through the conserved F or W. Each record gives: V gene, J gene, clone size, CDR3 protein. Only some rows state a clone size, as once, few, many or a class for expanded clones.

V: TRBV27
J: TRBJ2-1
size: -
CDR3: CASSLGRRSYNEQFF

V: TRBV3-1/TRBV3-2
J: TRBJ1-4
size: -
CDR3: CASSQDQIGEKLFF

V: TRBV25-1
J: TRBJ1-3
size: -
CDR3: CASRTRDSRDTIYF

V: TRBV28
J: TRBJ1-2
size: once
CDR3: CASSFGGDYGYTF

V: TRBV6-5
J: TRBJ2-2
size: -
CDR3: CASSYGLNTGELFF

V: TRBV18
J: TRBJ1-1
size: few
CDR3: CASSPGGHITEAFF

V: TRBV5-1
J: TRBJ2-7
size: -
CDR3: CASSLIEGWPNEQYF

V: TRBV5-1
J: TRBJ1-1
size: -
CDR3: CASSPGQGGTEAFF

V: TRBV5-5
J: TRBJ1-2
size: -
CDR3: CASSQSDRASYGYTF

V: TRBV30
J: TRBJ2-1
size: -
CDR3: CAWETGGSSYNEQFF